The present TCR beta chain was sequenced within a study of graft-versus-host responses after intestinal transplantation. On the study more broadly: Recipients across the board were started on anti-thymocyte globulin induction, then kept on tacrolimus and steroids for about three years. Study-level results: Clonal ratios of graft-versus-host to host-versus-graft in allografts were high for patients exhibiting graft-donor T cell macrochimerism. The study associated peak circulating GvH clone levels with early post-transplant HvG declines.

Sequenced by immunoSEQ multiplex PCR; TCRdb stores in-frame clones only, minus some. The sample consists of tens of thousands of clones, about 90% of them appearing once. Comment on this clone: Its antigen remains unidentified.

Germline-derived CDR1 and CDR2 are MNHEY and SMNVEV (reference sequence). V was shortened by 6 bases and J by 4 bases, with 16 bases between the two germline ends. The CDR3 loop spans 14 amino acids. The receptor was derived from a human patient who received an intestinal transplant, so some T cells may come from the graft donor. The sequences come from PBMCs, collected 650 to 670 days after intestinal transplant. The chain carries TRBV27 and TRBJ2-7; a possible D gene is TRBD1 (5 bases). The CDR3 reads CASSSLPQGYEQYF. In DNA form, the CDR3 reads TGTGCCAGCAGCTCCCTCCCCCAGGGATACGAGCAGTACTTC.